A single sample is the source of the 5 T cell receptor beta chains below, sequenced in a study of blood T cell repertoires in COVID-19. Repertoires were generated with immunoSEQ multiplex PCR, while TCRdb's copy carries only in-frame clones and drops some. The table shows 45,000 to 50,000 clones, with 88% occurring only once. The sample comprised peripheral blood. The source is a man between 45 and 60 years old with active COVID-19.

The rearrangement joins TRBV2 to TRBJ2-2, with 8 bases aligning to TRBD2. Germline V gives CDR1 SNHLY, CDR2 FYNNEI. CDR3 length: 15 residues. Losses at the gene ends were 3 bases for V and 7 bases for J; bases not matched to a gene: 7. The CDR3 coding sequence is TGTGCCAGCAGTGATCCAGCGGGGGAGGGCGGGGAGCTGTTTTTT. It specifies CASSDPAGEGGELFF. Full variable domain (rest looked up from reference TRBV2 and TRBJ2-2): EPEVTQTPSHQVTQMGQEVILRCVPISNHLYFYWYRQILGQKVEFLVSFYNNEISEKSEIFDDQFSVERPDGSNFTLKIRSTKLEDSAMYFCASSDPAGEGGELFFGEGSRLTVL.

The CDR3 here is CAWSVTSGRQSSYNEQFF. CDR3 nucleotides: TGTGCCTGGAGTGTAACTAGCGGGAGGCAGAGCTCCTACAATGAGCAGTTCTTC. V gene TRBV30 combines with J gene TRBJ2-1; TRBD2 matches 12 bases. V shed 0 bases, J shed 0 bases, and the junction held 6 bases outside the gene matches. The CDR3 extends over 18 amino acids. Germline assignment: CDR1 GTSNPN and CDR2 SVGIG (reference sequence).

The DNA of the CDR3 is TGTGCCAGCAGCTCGCCGCCGGGTGAAAAACTGTTTTTT. Translation gives CASSSPPGEKLFF. The chain links TRBV5-4 to TRBJ1-4, with D unresolved. Trimming cost V 3 bases and J 7 bases, with 10 bases left between them. Looked up from germline, CDR1 is SGHNT and CDR2 is YYREEE (reference sequence). This CDR3 contains 13 residues.

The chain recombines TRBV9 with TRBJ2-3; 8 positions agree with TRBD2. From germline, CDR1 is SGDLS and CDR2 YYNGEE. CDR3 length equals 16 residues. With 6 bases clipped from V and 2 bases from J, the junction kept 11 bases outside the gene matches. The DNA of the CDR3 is TGTGCCAGCAACGGCGGGGGGCGCTCTTACACAGATACGCAGTATTTT. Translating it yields CASNGGGRSYTDTQYF.

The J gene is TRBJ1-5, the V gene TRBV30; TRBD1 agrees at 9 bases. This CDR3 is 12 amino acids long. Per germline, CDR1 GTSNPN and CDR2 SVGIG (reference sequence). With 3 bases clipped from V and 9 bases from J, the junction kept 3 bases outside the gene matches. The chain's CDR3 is CAWRGGQGPQHF. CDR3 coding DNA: TGTGCCTGGAGGGGGGGACAGGGGCCCCAGCATTTT.